A single T cell receptor (beta chain) is shown here with its context. The antigen is unknown. This entry belongs to a study of cytomegalovirus exposure and HLA in healthy donors. The PCR employed 60 Vbeta primers together with 13 Jbeta primers. Repertoires were generated with immunoSEQ multiplex PCR, while TCRdb's copy carries only in-frame clones and drops some. The top ten clones hold around 6.9% of a sample with about 160,000 clones, more than 70% of them seen once. Study-level points and caveats: Cytomegalovirus-associated TCR beta chains were listed, numbering 150 to 200.

The receptor was isolated from a male donor in good health and CMV-seropositive. Material for sequencing was PBMCs.

The CDR3 sequence: CASSVAERLNYGYTF. CDR3 sequence (DNA): TGTGCCAGCAGCGTAGCTGAGAGACTTAACTATGGCTACACCTTC. The genes are TRBV9 and TRBJ1-2; no reliable D call. Between the trimmed V and J ends, which lost 0 bases and 1 base, there was a span of 10 bases. Germline CDR1 reads SGDLS; CDR2 reads YYNGEE. There are 15 residues in the CDR3.